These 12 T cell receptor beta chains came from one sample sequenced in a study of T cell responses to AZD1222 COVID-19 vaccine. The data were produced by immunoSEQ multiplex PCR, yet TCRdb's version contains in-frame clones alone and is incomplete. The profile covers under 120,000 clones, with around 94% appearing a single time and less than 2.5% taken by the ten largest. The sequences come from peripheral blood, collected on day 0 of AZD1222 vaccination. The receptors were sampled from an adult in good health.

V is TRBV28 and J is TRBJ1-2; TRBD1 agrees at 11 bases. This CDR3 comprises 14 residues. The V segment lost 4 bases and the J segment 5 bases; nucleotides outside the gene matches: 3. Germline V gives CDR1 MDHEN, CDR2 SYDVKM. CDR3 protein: CASSSGDRGYGYTF. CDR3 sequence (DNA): TGTGCCAGCAGTTCGGGGGACAGGGGGTATGGCTACACCTTC.

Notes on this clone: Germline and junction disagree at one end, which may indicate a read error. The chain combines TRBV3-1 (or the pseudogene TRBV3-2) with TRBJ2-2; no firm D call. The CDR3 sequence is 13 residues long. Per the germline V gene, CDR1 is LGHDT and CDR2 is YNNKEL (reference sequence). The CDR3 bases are TGTGCCAGCACCCAATCGGGTACCGGGGAGCTGTTTTTT. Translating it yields CASTQSGTGELFF.

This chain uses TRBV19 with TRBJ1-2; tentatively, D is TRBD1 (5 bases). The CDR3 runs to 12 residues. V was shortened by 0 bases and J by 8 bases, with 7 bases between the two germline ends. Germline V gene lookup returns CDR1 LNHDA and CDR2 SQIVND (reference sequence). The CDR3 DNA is TGTGCCAGTAGTATAGACAGGGTCGGCTACACCTTC. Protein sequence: CASSIDRVGYTF.

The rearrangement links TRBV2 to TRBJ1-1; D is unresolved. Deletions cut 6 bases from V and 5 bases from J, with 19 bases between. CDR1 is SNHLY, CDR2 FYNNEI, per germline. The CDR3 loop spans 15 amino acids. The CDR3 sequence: CASRDRRDSLTEAFF. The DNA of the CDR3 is TGTGCCAGCAGGGACCGACGGGATTCATTGACTGAAGCTTTCTTT.

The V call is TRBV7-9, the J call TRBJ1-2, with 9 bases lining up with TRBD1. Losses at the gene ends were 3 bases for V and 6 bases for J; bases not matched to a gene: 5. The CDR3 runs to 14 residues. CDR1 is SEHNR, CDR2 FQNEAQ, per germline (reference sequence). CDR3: CASSFGTGIDGYTF. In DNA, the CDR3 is TGTGCCAGCAGCTTTGGGACAGGGATCGATGGCTACACCTTC.

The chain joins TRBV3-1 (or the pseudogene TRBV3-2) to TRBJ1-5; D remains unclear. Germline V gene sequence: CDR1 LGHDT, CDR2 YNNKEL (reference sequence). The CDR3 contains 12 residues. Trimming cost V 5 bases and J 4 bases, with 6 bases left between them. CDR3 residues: CASSSANQPQHF. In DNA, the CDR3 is TGTGCCAGCAGCAGTGCTAATCAGCCCCAGCATTTT.

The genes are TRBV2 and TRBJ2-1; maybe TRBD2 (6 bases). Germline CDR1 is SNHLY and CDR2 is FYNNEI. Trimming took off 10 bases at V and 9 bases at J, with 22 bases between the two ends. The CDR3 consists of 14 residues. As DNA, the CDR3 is TGTGCCACCCTCCGGGACTTGATCTCTAGTGAGCAGTTCTTC. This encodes CATLRDLISSEQFF.

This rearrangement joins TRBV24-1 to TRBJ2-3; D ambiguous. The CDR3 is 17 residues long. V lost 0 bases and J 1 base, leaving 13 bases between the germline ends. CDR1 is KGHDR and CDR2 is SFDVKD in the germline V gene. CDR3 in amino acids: CATSDLGAPPGTDTQYF. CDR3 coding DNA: TGTGCCACCAGTGATTTGGGAGCTCCCCCTGGCACAGATACGCAGTATTTT.

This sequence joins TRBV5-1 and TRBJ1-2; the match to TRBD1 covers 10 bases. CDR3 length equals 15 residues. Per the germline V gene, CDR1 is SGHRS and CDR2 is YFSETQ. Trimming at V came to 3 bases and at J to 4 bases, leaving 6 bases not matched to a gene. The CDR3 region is CASSSSGTGVYGYTF. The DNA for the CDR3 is TGCGCCAGCAGCTCGAGCGGGACAGGGGTCTATGGCTACACCTTC. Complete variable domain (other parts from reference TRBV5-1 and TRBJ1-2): KAGVTQTPRYLIKTRGQQVTLSCSPISGHRSVSWYQQTPGQGLQFLFEYFSETQRNKGNFPGRFSGRQFSNSRSEMNVSTLELGDSALYLCASSSSGTGVYGYTFGSGTRLTVV.

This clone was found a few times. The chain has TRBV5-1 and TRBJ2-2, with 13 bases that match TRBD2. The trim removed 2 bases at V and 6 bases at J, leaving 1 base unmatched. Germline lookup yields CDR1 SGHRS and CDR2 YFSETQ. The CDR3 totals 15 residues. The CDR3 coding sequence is TGCGCCAGCAGCTTACTAGCGGGAGGGCCCGGGGAGCTGTTTTTT. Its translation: CASSLLAGGPGELFF.

The CDR3, as DNA: TGTGCCAGCAGTTGGGACCATATGAACACTGAAGCTTTCTTT. Its protein is CASSWDHMNTEAFF. The J gene is TRBJ1-1, the V gene TRBV28, with D possibly being TRBD1 (5 bases). The germline CDR1 and CDR2 sequences are MDHEN and SYDVKM. This CDR3 spans 14 amino acids. The germline V and J ends were trimmed by 4 bases and 0 bases, with 9 bases remaining between them.

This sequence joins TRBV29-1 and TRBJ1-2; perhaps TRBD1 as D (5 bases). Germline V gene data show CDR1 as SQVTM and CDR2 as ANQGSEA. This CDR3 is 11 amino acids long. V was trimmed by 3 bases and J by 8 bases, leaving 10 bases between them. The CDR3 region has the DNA TGCAGCGTTGACGACAGTCGGGGCTACACCTTC. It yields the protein CSVDDSRGYTF.